The sequence of this T cell receptor (beta chain) was determined in a study of blood T cell repertoires in COVID-19. Study overall: The United States, Italy and Spain provided the acute and convalescent COVID-19 samples. T cells, B-cell-depleted T cells, or PBMCs supplied cDNA or gDNA.

In the authors' workflow: Amplification with reference gene primers provided the estimates of nucleated cell counts. The table came from immunoSEQ multiplex PCR; TCRdb's copy has only in-frame clones and leaves some out. The V and J calls and clone size come from that table; D and trimming were worked out from the DNA. The sample has 360,000 or so clones; around 86% are singletons. Trimming shortened V by 5 bases and J by 2 bases, and 13 bases separated the two germline ends. Germline V gene data show CDR1 as MNHEY and CDR2 as SVGAGI. This CDR3 has 15 amino acids. The TCR originated in a woman aged 50 to 60 who had recovered from COVID-19. The chain carries TRBV6-5 and TRBJ1-3; D may be TRBD1 (6 bases). Sequenced: PBMCs or T cells enriched from blood (not recorded which). CDR3 protein: CASSPPQGTGNTIYF. DNA for the CDR3: TGTGCCAGCAGTCCCCCCCAGGGGACTGGAAACACCATATATTTT.